The next 4 T cell receptor beta chains were all read from a single sample in a study of cytomegalovirus exposure and HLA in healthy donors. Using immunoSEQ multiplex PCR, the repertoire was profiled, and TCRdb retains in-frame clones only, with some absent. The profile shows about 98,000 clones, roughly 89% of them singletons. Sequenced material: PBMCs. The receptors stem from a woman in her 30s in good health and CMV-seronegative.

The chain couples TRBV9 to TRBJ1-2; D not resolved. CDR1 is SGDLS and CDR2 is YYNGEE in the germline V gene. The V end lost 4 bases, the J end lost 4 bases, and 20 bases lay between the germline ends. CDR3 length: 16 amino acids. CDR3 DNA: TGTGCCAGCAGCTCCCATAGCCCACTGGAGAGCTATGGCTACACCTTC. It specifies CASSSHSPLESYGYTF.

V and J are TRBV7-6 and TRBJ1-5; 8 bases match TRBD1. The trim removed 5 bases at V and 5 bases at J, leaving 11 bases unmatched. Germline values: CDR1 SGHVS, CDR2 FNYEAQ. The CDR3 is 16 residues long. CDR3 sequence reads: CASSASDRVVDQPQHF. The CDR3 region has the DNA TGTGCCAGCAGCGCCTCGGACAGGGTCGTAGATCAGCCCCAGCATTTT. Based on the CDR3 plus reference TRBV7-6 and TRBJ1-5, the full variable domain is GAGVSQSPRYKVTKRGQDVALRCDPISGHVSLYWYRQALGQGPEFLTYFNYEAQQDKSGLPNDRFSAERPEGSISTLTIQRTEQRDSAMYRCASSASDRVVDQPQHFGDGTRLSIL.

The chain carries TRBV28 and TRBJ2-5, with TRBD2 matching over 7 bases. There are 15 residues in the CDR3. Germline V gene lookup returns CDR1 MDHEN and CDR2 SYDVKM. Losses at the gene ends were 0 bases for V and 5 bases for J; bases not matched to a gene: 6. CDR3 residues: CASSLWGRAEETQYF. The CDR3 DNA reads TGTGCCAGCAGTTTATGGGGGAGGGCCGAGGAGACCCAGTACTTC.

The J gene is TRBJ2-7, the V gene TRBV7-2; 8 bases are a match to TRBD1. Trimming removed 4 bases from V and 3 bases from J; junction bases left unmatched: 11. Germline assignment: CDR1 SGHTA and CDR2 FQGNSA. The CDR3 sequence is 16 residues long. The CDR3 here is CASSSSIGTGIYEQYF. CDR3 nucleotides: TGTGCCAGCAGCTCCTCGATAGGGACAGGTATCTACGAGCAGTACTTC.